Below are 20 T cell receptor beta chains sequenced from a single sample in a study of blood T cell repertoires in COVID-19. Clones were sequenced by immunoSEQ multiplex PCR, and TCRdb holds only the in-frame ones, with some missing. The profile shows about 270,000 clones, 80% to 90% of them singletons. Sequenced material: peripheral blood. The receptors shown here come from a woman between 45 and 65 years old who had recovered from COVID-19.

The chain carries TRBV28 and TRBJ2-1, with TRBD2 matching 9 bases. Per germline, CDR1 MDHEN and CDR2 SYDVKM. CDR3 size: 14 residues. The V and J ends lost 2 bases and 8 bases, in that order; junction bases with no gene match: 4. The CDR3 is CASSLGGGAHEQFF. CDR3 DNA sequence: TGTGCCAGCAGTTTAGGCGGGGGGGCTCATGAGCAGTTCTTC.

As to this clone: In the same sample, other DNA sequences code for this CDR3. The chain uses TRBV7-2 and TRBJ1-2; TRBD1 aligns across 7 bases. This CDR3 region has 13 residues. The J segment lost 3 bases and the V segment lost 5 bases, leaving 3 bases of the junction unmatched. Germline CDR1 is SGHTA and CDR2 is FQGNSA. CDR3 coding DNA: TGTGCCAGCAGCCCAGACAGGGACTATGGCTACACCTTC. It yields the protein CASSPDRDYGYTF.

The gene calls are TRBV6-5 and TRBJ2-7, with 12 bases lining up with TRBD2. This CDR3 contains 14 residues. Germline loops: CDR1 MNHEY, CDR2 SVGAGI. The V and J ends lost 7 bases and 2 bases, in that order; junction bases with no gene match: 3. This CDR3 is CASTPSGGAYEQYF. For the CDR3, the DNA is TGTGCCAGCACCCCTAGCGGGGGGGCCTACGAGCAGTACTTC.

The genes are TRBV5-5 and TRBJ2-5, with D possibly being TRBD2 (5 bases). The germline CDR1 and CDR2 sequences are SGHKS and YYEKEE (reference sequence). The CDR3 spans 15 residues. Trimming removed 2 bases from V and 4 bases from J, with 15 bases in between. CDR3 sequence reads: CASSLRGGFSETQYF. CDR3 nucleotide sequence: TGTGCCAGCAGCTTACGAGGAGGTTTTTCAGAGACCCAGTACTTC.

The gene calls are TRBV6-6 and TRBJ2-3; TRBD1 is a possible D gene (6 bases). The CDR3 is 15 amino acids. Germline-derived CDR1 and CDR2 are MNHNY and SVGAGI (reference sequence). Trimming pared 0 bases from V and 5 bases from J, leaving 12 bases between. This CDR3 is CASSYSLGALDTQYF. The DNA of the CDR3 is TGTGCCAGCAGTTACTCTCTGGGGGCCTTAGATACGCAGTATTTT.

The chain uses TRBV2 and TRBJ2-5; TRBD2 matches at 7 bases. J lost 5 bases, V lost 7 bases, and 4 bases had no gene match. Germline V CDR1 and CDR2: SNHLY, FYNNEI. The CDR3 covers 12 residues. This CDR3 reads CASNGGMETQYF. The CDR3 DNA reads as TGTGCCAGCAACGGGGGGATGGAGACCCAGTACTTC. The complete variable domain, with remaining parts taken from reference TRBV2 and TRBJ2-5, reads EPEVTQTPSHQVTQMGQEVILRCVPISNHLYFYWYRQILGQKVEFLVSFYNNEISEKSEIFDDQFSVERPDGSNFTLKIRSTKLEDSAMYFCASNGGMETQYFGPGTRLLVL.

This clone was counted once. This chain connects TRBV29-1 to TRBJ2-2; 8 bases match TRBD1. V was clipped by 7 bases and J by 8 bases; unmatched bases: 6. The CDR3 totals 12 residues. Germline loops: CDR1 SQVTM, CDR2 ANQGSEA. The chain's CDR3 is CSAPTGAGELFF. CDR3 in DNA: TGCAGCGCCCCGACAGGGGCGGGGGAGCTGTTTTTT.

V usage is TRBV6-2 or TRBV6-3 and J usage is TRBJ2-1; 11 positions match TRBD2. V trimming: 4 bases; J trimming: 10 bases; junction bases outside the gene matches: 12. The CDR3 spans 16 residues. Germline CDR1 MNHEY, CDR2 SVGEGT. The CDR3 loop is CASSSASSGRWGEQFF. In nucleotides, the CDR3 is TGTGCCAGCAGTTCCGCCTCTAGCGGGAGGTGGGGAGAGCAGTTCTTC.

The chain combines TRBV7-2 with TRBJ1-1; D is unresolved. From germline, CDR1 is SGHTA and CDR2 FQGNSA. This CDR3 is built from 13 residues. The germline V and J ends were trimmed by 5 bases and 0 bases, with 7 bases remaining between them. The CDR3, as DNA: TGTGCCAGCAGCCAGGAGGTGAACACTGAAGCTTTCTTT. Its protein is CASSQEVNTEAFF.

In regard to this clone: At one boundary the junction diverges from the germline segment, which might be a read error. The chain recombines TRBV7-3 with TRBJ2-3; D gene ambiguous. Germline loops: CDR1 SGHTA, CDR2 FQGTGA. CDR3 length: 15 amino acids. DNA of the CDR3: TGTGCCAGCAGCCTAACCCCCCAGGTTCCAGATACGCAGTATTTT. Residues: CASSLTPQVPDTQYF.

Comment on this clone: Different DNA sequences within this sample yield the same CDR3. The chain combines TRBV28 with TRBJ2-7; D is perhaps TRBD1 (6 bases). Trimming stripped 4 bases from V and 4 bases from J, with 8 bases between. This CDR3 contains 12 residues. CDR1 is MDHEN, CDR2 SYDVKM, per germline. CDR3 sequence: CASSSGQYEQYF. For the CDR3, the DNA is TGTGCCAGCAGTTCAGGACAGTACGAGCAGTACTTC.

The V call is TRBV6-1, the J call TRBJ1-6; TRBD1 is a possible D gene (6 bases). Between the trimmed V and J ends, which lost 4 bases and 0 bases, there was a span of 16 bases. The CDR3 sequence is 18 residues long. The germline gives CDR1 MNHNS, CDR2 SASEGT. The CDR3 here is CASSGLRTESSYNSPLHF. The CDR3 DNA is TGTGCCAGCAGTGGGTTGCGGACAGAGAGCTCCTATAATTCACCCCTCCACTTT.

This chain links TRBV7-2 with TRBJ1-4; 10 positions agree with TRBD1. The CDR3 contains 15 residues. Looked up from germline, CDR1 is SGHTA and CDR2 is FQGNSA. V gave up 1 base and J gave up 10 bases; unmatched junction bases: 6. The CDR3 DNA sequence: TGTGCCAGCAGCTTAGGGGGACAGGGGATGGCAAAACTGTTTTTT. Translating gives CASSLGGQGMAKLFF. The variable domain in full, completed from reference TRBV7-2 and TRBJ1-4, reads GAGVSQSPSNKVTEKGKDVELRCDPISGHTALYWYRQSLGQGLEFLIYFQGNSAPDKSGLPSDRFSAERTGGSVSTLTIQRTQQEDSAVYLCASSLGGQGMAKLFFGSGTQLSVL.

The chain couples TRBV21-1 to TRBJ1-5. TRBV21-1 is a listed pseudogene. This CDR3 has 18 amino acids. The CDR3 region has the DNA TGTGCCAGCAGCAACCCCGGGGTGGGTGTGACTAGCAATCAGCCCCAGCATTTT. Residues: CASSNPGVGVTSNQPQHF.

In this sample, this clone turned up once. The chain is built from TRBV10-3 and TRBJ1-1, with 10 bases aligning to TRBD1. The CDR3 is 15 residues long. V was clipped by 6 bases and J by 5 bases; unmatched bases: 9. Germline V gene lookup returns CDR1 ENHRY and CDR2 SYGVKD. CDR3 sequence (DNA): TGTGCCATCAGAAATTCGGACAGGGGGTGGACTGAAGCTTTCTTT. This encodes CAIRNSDRGWTEAFF.

This clone was observed at least ten times. The identical CDR3 is also encoded by other nucleotide sequences in the sample. The chain uses TRBV3-1 (or the pseudogene TRBV3-2) and TRBJ1-1; perhaps TRBD1 as D (5 bases). Between the trimmed V and J ends, which lost 1 base and 0 bases, there was a span of 12 bases. The germline gives CDR1 LGHDT, CDR2 YNNKEL (reference sequence). CDR3 length: 16 residues. CDR3 sequence (DNA): TGTGCCAGCAGCCAAGCTAGGGGAATTATGAACACTGAAGCTTTCTTT. It yields the protein CASSQARGIMNTEAFF.

The CDR3 loop is CASSLGPGIIYGYTF. DNA of the CDR3: TGTGCCAGCAGCTTGGGCCCCGGGATCATCTATGGCTACACCTTC. The genes are TRBV5-5 and TRBJ1-2; the D is unclear. V lost 0 bases, J lost 4 bases, and 13 bases lay in between. The CDR3 consists of 15 residues. Looked up from germline, CDR1 is SGHKS and CDR2 is YYEKEE (reference sequence).

The chain employs TRBV14 and TRBJ1-1, with D perhaps TRBD1 (6 bases). Trimming pared 0 bases from V and 4 bases from J, leaving 12 bases between. From germline, CDR1 is SGHDN and CDR2 FVKESK. The CDR3 covers 15 residues. CDR3 nucleotides: TGTGCCAGCAGCCAAGAGGGGGCCCTGGGCACTGAAGCTTTCTTT. It encodes CASSQEGALGTEAFF. Filled out from reference TRBV14 and TRBJ1-1, the complete variable domain reads EAGVTQFPSHSVIEKGQTVTLRCDPISGHDNLYWYRRVMGKEIKFLLHFVKESKQDESGMPNNRFLAERTGGTYSTLKVQPAELEDSGVYFCASSQEGALGTEAFFGQGTRLTVV.

The genes are TRBV7-9 and TRBJ2-2; no definite D call. The V gene's germline CDR1 is SEHNR and CDR2 FQNEAQ (reference sequence). This CDR3 spans 14 amino acids. V shed 5 bases and J shed 2 bases, with 9 bases lying between them. The CDR3 region has the DNA TGTGCCAGCAGCCGCACAGAAAACACCGGGGAGCTGTTTTTT. Protein: CASSRTENTGELFF.

This sequence joins TRBV30 and TRBJ1-3; D is uncertain. The CDR3 has 16 residues. The V gene's germline CDR1 is GTSNPN and CDR2 SVGIG (reference sequence). Trimming took 2 bases from V and 1 from J, leaving 15 bases between them. The CDR3 nucleotides read TGTGCCTGGAGTACCCCAAAGGGAGGGTCTGGAAACACCATATATTTT. Translating it yields CAWSTPKGGSGNTIYF.